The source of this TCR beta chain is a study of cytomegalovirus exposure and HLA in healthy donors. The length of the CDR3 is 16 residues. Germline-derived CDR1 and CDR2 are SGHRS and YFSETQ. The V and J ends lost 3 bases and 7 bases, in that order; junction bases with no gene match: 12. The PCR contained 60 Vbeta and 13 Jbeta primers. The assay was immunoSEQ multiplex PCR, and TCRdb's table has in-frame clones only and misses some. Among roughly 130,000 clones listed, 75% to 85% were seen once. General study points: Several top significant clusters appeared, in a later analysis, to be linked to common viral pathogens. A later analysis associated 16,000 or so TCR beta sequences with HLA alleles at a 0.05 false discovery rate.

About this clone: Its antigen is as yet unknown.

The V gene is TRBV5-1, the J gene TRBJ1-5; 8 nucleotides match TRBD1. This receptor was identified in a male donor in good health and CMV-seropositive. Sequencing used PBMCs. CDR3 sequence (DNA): TGCGCCAGCAGCTCTTATGGCAGGGGGCGCCGGCAGCCCCAGCATTTT. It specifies CASSSYGRGRRQPQHF.